These 17 T cell receptor beta chains originate from one sample sequenced in a study of STAT5B mutations in CD4+ large granular lymphocyte leukemia. Some clones are missing from TCRdb's copy, which holds only in-frame ones; the method was immunoSEQ multiplex PCR. The sample lists more than 30,000 clones; 76% were seen once. Sequencing was carried out using CD4+ T cells from blood buffy coats. Receptors were obtained from a human donor in good health.

V and J are TRBV5-1 and TRBJ2-7; maybe TRBD1 (6 bases). Germline V gene lookup returns CDR1 SGHRS and CDR2 YFSETQ. CDR3 length equals 13 residues. Deletions cut 2 bases from V and 4 bases from J, with 10 bases between. CDR3 coding DNA: TGCGCCAGCAGCTTTTGGGGGCGATACGAGCAGTACTTC. Amino acids: CASSFWGRYEQYF.

The chain has TRBV7-2 and TRBJ2-3, with D tentatively TRBD2 (7 bases). V was shortened by 2 bases and J by 0 bases, with 12 bases between the two germline ends. This CDR3 comprises 16 residues. CDR1 is SGHTA and CDR2 is FQGNSA in the germline V gene. The CDR3 loop is CASSLKGGPSTDTQYF. The CDR3 bases are TGTGCCAGCAGCTTAAAGGGGGGGCCCAGCACAGATACGCAGTATTTT.

The V call is TRBV7-9, the J call TRBJ2-6; possible D gene TRBD2, 5 bases. There are 16 residues in the CDR3. The germline V and J ends were trimmed by 5 bases and 0 bases, with 11 bases remaining between them. Germline V lookup: CDR1 SEHNR, CDR2 FQNEAQ (reference sequence). In DNA, the CDR3 is TGTGCCAGCAGCCGGACTCTTAGCTCTGGGGCCAACGTCCTGACTTTC. Its protein product is CASSRTLSSGANVLTF.

This chain links TRBV12-2 with TRBJ1-5; the DNA was not compared with TRBD1, the D call given in the table. TRBV12-2 is a known pseudogene. This CDR3 region has 17 residues. The CDR3 DNA is TGTGCAAGTCGCTTAGCGAGAGGGACAGGGGAAAATCAGCCCCAGCATTTT. As protein: CASRLARGTGENQPQHF.

The chain couples TRBV14 to TRBJ1-2; possibly TRBD1 for D (5 bases). Germline CDR1 reads SGHDN; CDR2 reads FVKESK. The CDR3 totals 13 residues. Trimming cost V 3 bases and J 9 bases, with 14 bases left between them. This CDR3 is CASSHLRAGSYTF. As DNA, the CDR3 is TGTGCCAGCAGCCACTTGCGGGCAGGGAGCTACACCTTC.

The chain links TRBV6-1 to TRBJ1-6; D not resolved. CDR1 and CDR2 (germline): MNHNS, SASEGT. The CDR3 spans 14 residues. The V and J ends lost 4 bases and 4 bases respectively, with 8 bases between them. The CDR3 spells CASSGRSYNSPLHF. The CDR3 bases are TGTGCCAGCAGTGGACGGAGTTATAATTCACCCCTCCACTTT.

V usage is TRBV6-5 and J usage is TRBJ1-6; 7 bases map to TRBD1. Germline-derived CDR1 and CDR2 are MNHEY and SVGAGI. The CDR3 has 13 residues. Trimming removed 5 bases from V and 11 bases from J; junction bases left unmatched: 6. DNA for the CDR3: TGTGCCAGCAGTCAGCGACAGGGCACACCCCTCCACTTT. This translates into CASSQRQGTPLHF.

The CDR3 region is CASSLVDTQYF. The CDR3 coding sequence is TGTGCCAGCAGCTTAGTAGATACGCAGTATTTT. The V call is TRBV5-4, the J call TRBJ2-3, with unresolved D. Trimming took off 2 bases at V and 5 bases at J, with 3 bases between the two ends. CDR3 length equals 11 residues. Germline CDR1 SGHNT, CDR2 YYREEE (reference sequence).

The chain links TRBV5-1 to TRBJ1-4; a weak D match, TRBD1 (6 bases). This CDR3 contains 14 residues. V was cut by 2 bases and J by 4 bases, with 9 bases left in between. Germline values: CDR1 SGHRS, CDR2 YFSETQ. This CDR3 reads CASSLGQINEKLFF. CDR3 coding DNA: TGCGCCAGCAGCTTAGGACAGATTAATGAAAAACTGTTTTTT.

The gene calls are TRBV6-1 and TRBJ1-5, with D perhaps matching TRBD1 (5 bases). CDR3 length: 15 amino acids. The germline V and J ends were trimmed by 6 bases and 0 bases, with 12 bases remaining between them. CDR1 is MNHNS and CDR2 is SASEGT in the germline V gene. CDR3 region: CASRTGTASNQPQHF. For the CDR3, the DNA is TGTGCCAGCAGAACCGGGACGGCTAGCAATCAGCCCCAGCATTTT.

The J gene is TRBJ2-6, the V gene TRBV2; 12 positions match TRBD1. This CDR3 comprises 17 residues. The germline V gene has CDR1 SNHLY and CDR2 FYNNEI. J was trimmed by 3 bases and V by 11 bases; bases with no gene match: 11. Written as DNA, the CDR3 is TGTGCCGGGGGACCGGGACAGGGGGCTGGTGGGGCCAACGTCCTGACTTTC. This translates into CAGGPGQGAGGANVLTF.

The chain is built from TRBV13 and TRBJ2-1; 13 bases are shared with TRBD2. The CDR3 is 15 amino acids. The V and J ends lost 5 bases and 6 bases, in that order; junction bases with no gene match: 4. Germline V gene data show CDR1 as PRHDT and CDR2 as FYEKMQ (reference sequence). This CDR3 is CASSKGTSGVNEQFF. DNA of the CDR3: TGTGCCAGCAGCAAAGGGACTAGCGGGGTCAATGAGCAGTTCTTC.

This clone was observed a few times. This chain uses TRBV7-2 with TRBJ1-2; no definite D call. Germline CDR1 and CDR2: SGHTA and FQGNSA. The CDR3 extends over 14 amino acids. V lost 5 bases and J lost 4, with 14 bases in between. The CDR3 loop reads CASSAAPSGYGYTF. CDR3 DNA sequence: TGTGCCAGCAGCGCTGCGCCCTCGGGCTATGGCTACACCTTC.

The chain combines TRBV18 with TRBJ1-1, with TRBD1 matching over 7 bases. V shed 5 bases and J 1 base; nucleotides not matched to a gene: 7. The CDR3 is 15 residues long. Looked up from germline, CDR1 is KGHSH and CDR2 is LQKENI. The CDR3: CASSTRTGENTEAFF. The CDR3 DNA reads TGTGCCAGCTCAACCCGGACAGGAGAGAACACTGAAGCTTTCTTT.

The chain recombines TRBV7-8 with TRBJ1-6, with D possibly being TRBD1 (5 bases). Germline V gene sequence: CDR1 SGHVS, CDR2 FQNEAQ. CDR3 size: 15 residues. V shed 2 bases and J shed 8 bases, with 13 bases lying between them. The CDR3 DNA reads as TGTGCCAGCAGCTTACTAGGCCAAGGGGATTCACCCCTCCACTTT. This translates into CASSLLGQGDSPLHF.

Only one count was recorded for this clone. The rearrangement uses TRBV5-6 and TRBJ1-3; no reliable D call. The CDR3 has 14 amino acids. Per the germline V gene, CDR1 is SGHDT and CDR2 is YYEEEE. V gave up 0 bases and J gave up 1 base, with 5 bases separating them. Written as DNA, the CDR3 is TGTGCCAGCAGCTTGGGGCTATCTGGAAACACCATATATTTT. Encoded protein: CASSLGLSGNTIYF.

The CDR3 nucleotides read TGTGCCAGCAGCTTAGCCGGGAGAACAGATACGCAGTATTTT. This sequence encodes CASSLAGRTDTQYF. The chain joins TRBV11-3 to TRBJ2-3; TRBD2 is a possible D gene (6 bases). This CDR3 has 14 amino acids. V dropped 1 base and J dropped 3 bases, with 8 bases sitting between them. The germline CDR1 and CDR2 sequences are SGHNT and YENEEA.